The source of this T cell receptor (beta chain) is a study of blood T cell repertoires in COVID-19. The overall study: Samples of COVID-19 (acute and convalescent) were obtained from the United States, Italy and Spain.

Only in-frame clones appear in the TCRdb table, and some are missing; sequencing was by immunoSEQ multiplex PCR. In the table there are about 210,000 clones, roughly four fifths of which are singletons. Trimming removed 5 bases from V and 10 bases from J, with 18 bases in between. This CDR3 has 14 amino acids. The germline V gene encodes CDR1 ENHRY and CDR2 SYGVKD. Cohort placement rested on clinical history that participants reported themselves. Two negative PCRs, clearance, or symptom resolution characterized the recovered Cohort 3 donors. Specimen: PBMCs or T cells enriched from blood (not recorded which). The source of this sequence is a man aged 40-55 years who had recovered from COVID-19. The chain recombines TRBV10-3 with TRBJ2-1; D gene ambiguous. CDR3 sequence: CAISSVSELSEQFF. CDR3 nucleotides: TGTGCCATCAGTAGCGTCTCGGAGCTCAGCGAGCAGTTCTTC.